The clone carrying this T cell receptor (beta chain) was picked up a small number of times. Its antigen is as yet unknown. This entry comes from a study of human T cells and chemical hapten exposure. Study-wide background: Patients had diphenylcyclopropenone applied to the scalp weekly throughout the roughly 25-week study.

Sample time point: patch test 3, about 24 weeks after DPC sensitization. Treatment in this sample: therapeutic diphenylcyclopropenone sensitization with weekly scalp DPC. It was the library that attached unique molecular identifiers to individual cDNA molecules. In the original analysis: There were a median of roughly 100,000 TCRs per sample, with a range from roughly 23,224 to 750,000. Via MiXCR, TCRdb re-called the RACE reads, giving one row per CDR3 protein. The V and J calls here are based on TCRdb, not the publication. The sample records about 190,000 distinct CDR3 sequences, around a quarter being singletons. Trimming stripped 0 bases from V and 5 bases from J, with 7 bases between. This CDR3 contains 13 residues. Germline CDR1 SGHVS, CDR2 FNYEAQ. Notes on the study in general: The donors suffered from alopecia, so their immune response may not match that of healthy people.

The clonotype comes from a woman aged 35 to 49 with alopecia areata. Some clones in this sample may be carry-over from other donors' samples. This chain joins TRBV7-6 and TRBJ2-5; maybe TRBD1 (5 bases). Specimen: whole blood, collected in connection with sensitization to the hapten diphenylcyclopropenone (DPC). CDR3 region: CASSLAQGETQYF. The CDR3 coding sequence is TGTGCCAGCAGCTTAGCGCAGGGCGAGACCCAGTACTTC.